The 28 T cell receptor beta chains below were found in one sample sequenced in a study of shared clonotypes between healthy human individuals. The naive CD8 population came from CD45RO-negative cells selected for CCR7, without terminally differentiated effector memory CD45RA+ cells. Using immunoSEQ multiplex PCR, the repertoire was profiled, and TCRdb retains in-frame clones only, with some absent. The repertoire holds roughly 2,000,000 clones, with 90% to 95% as singletons. Sequencing was performed on naive CD8+ T cells from PBMCs. The receptor source for this set is a man aged 18-30 years in good health. Some clones in this sample may be carry-over from other donors' samples.

J is TRBJ2-3 and V is TRBV10-1, with D unclear. The V gene's germline CDR1 is WNHNN and CDR2 SYGVQD (reference sequence). Trimming left V 6 bases short and J 5 bases short, with 6 bases between. The CDR3 covers 11 residues. In DNA, the CDR3 is TGCGCCAGCAGGGAAGGAGATACGCAGTATTTT. It specifies CASREGDTQYF.

The J gene is TRBJ2-5, the V gene TRBV27; 10 positions agree with TRBD2. CDR1 and CDR2 from the germline V gene are MNHEY and SMNVEV (reference sequence). The CDR3 contains 15 residues. V lost 6 bases, J lost 2 bases, and 6 bases stayed unmatched. CDR3 amino acids: CASSRRLAGQETQYF. In nucleotides, the CDR3 is TGTGCCAGCAGCCGGCGACTAGCGGGTCAAGAGACCCAGTACTTC.

This clone was seen only once. The rearrangement links TRBV5-4 to TRBJ2-1; tentative D call: TRBD1 (5 bases). The germline V gene has CDR1 SGHNT and CDR2 YYREEE (reference sequence). V was clipped by 4 bases and J by 9 bases, with 11 bases between them. CDR3 size: 12 residues. Written as DNA, the CDR3 is TGTGCCAGCAGCCTGGGGCGTTTTGAGCAGTTCTTC. Translating gives CASSLGRFEQFF. Variable domain in full (rest from reference TRBV5-4 and TRBJ2-1): ETGVTQSPTHLIKTRGQQVTLRCSSQSGHNTVSWYQQALGQGPQFIFQYYREEENGRGNFPPRFSGLQFPNYSSELNVNALELDDSALYLCASSLGRFEQFFGPGTRLTVL.

The rearrangement joins TRBV28 to TRBJ1-3; 11 bases fit TRBD1. The CDR3 is 15 amino acids. The germline V gene encodes CDR1 MDHEN and CDR2 SYDVKM. The ends lost 4 bases at V and 4 bases at J; junction bases unmatched: 3. In DNA form, the CDR3 reads TGTGCCAGCAGTTCTGGACAGGGGGCCGGAAACACCATATATTTT. Protein sequence: CASSSGQGAGNTIYF.

The chain couples TRBV28 to TRBJ1-5, with D perhaps TRBD1 (6 bases). This CDR3 region has 14 residues. Trimming pared 5 bases from V and 5 bases from J, leaving 13 bases between. Germline V gene lookup returns CDR1 MDHEN and CDR2 SYDVKM. As DNA, the CDR3 is TGTGCCAGCAGTCCTCCGGACAGCGATCAGCCCCAGCATTTT. Its translation is CASSPPDSDQPQHF.

This clone was recorded only once. Mismatch with germline at one junction end may stem from a read error. The chain has TRBV6-6 and TRBJ1-1, with no clear D. CDR3 length: 12 amino acids. CDR1 is MNHNY and CDR2 is SVGAGI in the germline V gene (reference sequence). The CDR3 sequence: CLTAGENTEAFF. In DNA form, the CDR3 reads TGCCTTACGGCCGGGGAAAACACTGAAGCTTTCTTT.

Here the CDR3 DNA reads TGTGCCAGCACGGCAAGCGGGAGGAGTTACGAGCAGTACTTC. This translates into CASTASGRSYEQYF. The gene calls are TRBV28 and TRBJ2-7; 9 nucleotides align to TRBD2. V gave up 7 bases and J gave up 4 bases; unmatched junction bases: 8. The CDR3 is 14 residues long. Germline CDR1 and CDR2: MDHEN and SYDVKM. The whole variable domain, filled in from reference TRBV28 and TRBJ2-7, reads DVKVTQSSRYLVKRTGEKVFLECVQDMDHENMFWYRQDPGLGLRLIYFSYDVKMKEKGDIPEGYSVSREKKERFSLILESASTNQTSMYLCASTASGRSYEQYFGPGTRLTVT.

The chain uses TRBV5-1 and TRBJ1-4; D uncertain. Germline loops: CDR1 SGHRS, CDR2 YFSETQ. The CDR3 spans 13 residues. V lost 5 bases and J 5 bases, leaving 10 bases between the germline ends. The CDR3 sequence is CASRIENNEKLFF. The CDR3 DNA sequence: TGCGCCAGCAGAATAGAGAACAATGAAAAACTGTTTTTT.

The V gene is TRBV19, the J gene TRBJ2-4, with TRBD1 matching 9 bases. V shed 9 bases, J shed 3 bases, and the junction held 21 bases outside the gene matches. Looked up from germline, CDR1 is LNHDA and CDR2 is SQIVND (reference sequence). This CDR3 region has 19 residues. CDR3 sequence reads: CASHHPLRGQGRGKNIQYF. Here the CDR3 DNA reads TGTGCCAGCCACCACCCGTTAAGGGGACAGGGAAGAGGCAAAAACATTCAGTACTTC.

CDR3 in amino acids: CASEGPSYEQYF. Written as DNA, the CDR3 is TGTGCTTCGGAGGGCCCATCCTACGAGCAGTACTTC. This chain uses TRBV19 with TRBJ2-7, with D possibly TRBD2 on 6 matching bases. From germline, CDR1 is LNHDA and CDR2 SQIVND (reference sequence). This CDR3 spans 12 amino acids.

This rearrangement joins TRBV7-9 to TRBJ1-3; D uncertain. This CDR3 spans 18 amino acids. V lost 8 bases, J lost 3 bases, and 26 bases lay in between. In germline, CDR1 is SEHNR, CDR2 FQNEAQ (reference sequence). CDR3 sequence reads: CASEGPPPYTAGGNTIYF. The DNA of the CDR3 is TGTGCCAGCGAGGGCCCACCCCCTTACACGGCGGGTGGAAACACCATATATTTT.

This clone turned up a few times. This chain joins TRBV7-9 and TRBJ1-1, with 9 nucleotides matching TRBD1. Germline trimming cut 3 bases from V and 6 bases from J; bases unmatched to any gene: 2. The CDR3 contains 13 residues. Germline CDR1 SEHNR, CDR2 FQNEAQ (reference sequence). The CDR3 here is CASSFRDRAEAFF. CDR3 DNA sequence: TGTGCCAGCAGCTTCCGGGACAGGGCTGAAGCTTTCTTT.

This chain connects TRBV10-3 to TRBJ1-3, with 8 bases lining up with TRBD1. V was pared by 6 bases and J by 0 bases, with 13 bases of the junction left unmatched. Germline V lookup: CDR1 ENHRY, CDR2 SYGVKD. The CDR3 is 18 amino acids. CDR3 residues: CAIRDTTGDLSSGNTIYF. The DNA for the CDR3 is TGTGCCATCAGAGACACGACAGGGGACCTCTCCTCTGGAAACACCATATATTTT.

This clone turned up a few times. The chain recombines TRBV27 with TRBJ1-2; a weak D match, TRBD1 (5 bases). V was shortened by 4 bases and J by 0 bases, with 9 bases between the two germline ends. Per germline, CDR1 MNHEY and CDR2 SMNVEV (reference sequence). This CDR3 region has 14 residues. CDR3 sequence (DNA): TGTGCCAGCAGTTCGGACATCACTAACTATGGCTACACCTTC. It specifies CASSSDITNYGYTF.

This clone was found once. The chain recombines TRBV27 with TRBJ2-7, with 8 bases fitting TRBD2. The length of the CDR3 is 14 residues. V dropped 6 bases and J dropped 4; count of bases not matched to a gene: 8. Germline values: CDR1 MNHEY, CDR2 SMNVEV (reference sequence). The CDR3 DNA reads as TGTGCCAGCAGCGGGAGGGGAACAGCGTACGAGCAGTACTTC. It translates to CASSGRGTAYEQYF.

The chain combines TRBV27 with TRBJ2-3, with 10 bases that match TRBD1. The CDR3 sequence is 18 residues long. Germline CDR1 is MNHEY and CDR2 is SMNVEV (reference sequence). Unmatched junction bases numbered 13, after V lost 3 bases and J lost 4 bases. The CDR3 nucleotides are TGTGCCAGCAGTTTTACACTTGCTGGGACAGGGGCTGCAGATACGCAGTATTTT. Encoded protein: CASSFTLAGTGAADTQYF.

Remarks on this clone: A read error may account for a junction end that differs from germline. Other DNA sequences of this sample code for an identical CDR3. V usage is TRBV29-1 and J usage is TRBJ1-1, with 10 bases aligning to TRBD1. The CDR3 is made up of 16 amino acids. Germline V lookup: CDR1 SQVTM, CDR2 ANQGSEA. Here the CDR3 reads CSVEVTGGLSMTEAFF. The CDR3, as DNA: TGCAGCGTTGAAGTGACAGGGGGCTTGAGTATGACTGAAGCCTTCTTT.

Turning to this clone: Other DNA sequences in this sample translate to the same CDR3. The chain combines TRBV4-3 with TRBJ2-3, with 8 nucleotides matching TRBD1. Germline values: CDR1 LGHNA, CDR2 YSLEER. V was pared by 4 bases and J by 2 bases, with 5 bases of the junction left unmatched. This CDR3 contains 15 residues. The CDR3 reads CASSPGTGLTDTQYF. In nucleotides, the CDR3 is TGCGCCAGCAGCCCCGGGACAGGCCTCACAGATACGCAGTATTTT.

The chain is built from TRBV6-1 and TRBJ1-3; D remains unclear. Germline V gene sequence: CDR1 MNHNS, CDR2 SASEGT. The CDR3 runs 15 residues. V shed 8 bases and J shed 3 bases, with 17 bases lying between them. CDR3 DNA: TGTGCCAGCTGGAGGGTTGCAACTTATGGAAACACCATATATTTT. This codes for CASWRVATYGNTIYF.

The chain is built from TRBV27 and TRBJ2-7; 7 nucleotides align to TRBD2. After removal of 4 bases from V and 5 bases from J, the junction contained 14 bases not matched to a gene. The CDR3 has 16 residues. Germline values: CDR1 MNHEY, CDR2 SMNVEV (reference sequence). The CDR3 DNA is TGTGCCAGCAGTTGGAGCAGCGGGGCAGGGCGAAACGAGCAGTACTTC. Residues: CASSWSSGAGRNEQYF.

The J gene is TRBJ2-7, the V gene TRBV10-3; TRBD1 matches at 9 bases. Losses at the gene ends were 4 bases for V and 5 bases for J; bases not matched to a gene: 6. The CDR3 spans 14 residues. CDR1 ENHRY and CDR2 SYGVKD come from the germline V gene. CDR3 residues: CAISGGQGFDEQYF. The CDR3 bases are TGTGCCATCAGTGGGGGACAGGGATTCGACGAGCAGTACTTC.

The chain is built from TRBV4-3 and TRBJ2-1; D might be TRBD1 or TRBD2, each matching 7 bases. Germline V lookup: CDR1 LGHNA, CDR2 YSLEER. CDR3 size: 16 residues. Trimming pared 3 bases from V and 6 bases from J, leaving 18 bases between. Here the CDR3 DNA reads TGCGCCAGCAGCCACGGGACAGCATTAGCGGGCAATGAGCAGTTCTTC. Translated, it gives CASSHGTALAGNEQFF.

The CDR3, as DNA: TGTGCCAGCAGCTTAGAGCCCGGGACAGGATCTAATGAGCAGTTCTTC. This gives the protein CASSLEPGTGSNEQFF. The rearrangement uses TRBV7-9 and TRBJ2-1; 8 bases agree with TRBD1. Germline trimming cut 1 base from V and 7 bases from J; bases unmatched to any gene: 9. Per germline, CDR1 SEHNR and CDR2 FQNEAQ (reference sequence). CDR3 size: 16 residues.

This chain links TRBV2 with TRBJ2-3; D may be TRBD1 (6 bases). The V gene's germline CDR1 is SNHLY and CDR2 FYNNEI. V dropped 2 bases and J dropped 1 base, with 10 bases sitting between them. The CDR3 spans 15 residues. The DNA of the CDR3 is TGTGCCAGCAGTGAAAAACAGGGCCGCACAGATACGCAGTATTTT. It codes for CASSEKQGRTDTQYF.

The chain joins TRBV30 to TRBJ2-7; 12 bases are a match to TRBD1. This CDR3 is built from 15 residues. The junction had 9 bases not matched to a gene; V was cut back by 4 bases and J by 5 bases. Germline lookup yields CDR1 GTSNPN and CDR2 SVGIG (reference sequence). CDR3 residues: CAWNLPGQGAHEQYF. The CDR3 DNA reads as TGTGCCTGGAACCTTCCGGGACAGGGGGCCCACGAGCAGTACTTC.

This sequence joins TRBV27 and TRBJ2-7; D may be TRBD1 or TRBD2 (5 bases each). Trimming cost V 4 bases and J 4 bases, with 14 bases left between them. The germline V gene has CDR1 MNHEY and CDR2 SMNVEV (reference sequence). CDR3 length: 14 residues. The CDR3 region is CASSYDQGPYEQYF. The CDR3, as DNA: TGTGCCAGCAGTTATGATCAGGGACCTTACGAGCAGTACTTC.

The genes are TRBV15 and TRBJ1-3, with TRBD1 as a possible D gene (6 bases). The CDR3 contains 16 residues. The V gene lost 0 bases and the J gene lost 3 bases, with 12 bases spanning the gap. Germline V gene data show CDR1 as LNHNV and CDR2 as YYDKDF (reference sequence). The CDR3 region is CATSRDLGAGGNTIYF. CDR3 coding DNA: TGTGCCACCAGCAGAGATCTGGGGGCTGGTGGAAACACCATATATTTT.

This clone has just a few counts. Other DNA sequences in the sample encode the same CDR3. CDR3 loop: CASSSTGNTEAFF. The CDR3, as DNA: TGTGCCAGCAGTTCGACAGGGAACACTGAAGCTTTCTTT. This chain uses TRBV6-5 with TRBJ1-1; D possibly corresponds to TRBD1 (6 bases). The CDR3 contains 13 residues. The germline CDR1 and CDR2 sequences are MNHEY and SVGAGI. Trimming pared 4 bases from V and 1 base from J, leaving 7 bases between.